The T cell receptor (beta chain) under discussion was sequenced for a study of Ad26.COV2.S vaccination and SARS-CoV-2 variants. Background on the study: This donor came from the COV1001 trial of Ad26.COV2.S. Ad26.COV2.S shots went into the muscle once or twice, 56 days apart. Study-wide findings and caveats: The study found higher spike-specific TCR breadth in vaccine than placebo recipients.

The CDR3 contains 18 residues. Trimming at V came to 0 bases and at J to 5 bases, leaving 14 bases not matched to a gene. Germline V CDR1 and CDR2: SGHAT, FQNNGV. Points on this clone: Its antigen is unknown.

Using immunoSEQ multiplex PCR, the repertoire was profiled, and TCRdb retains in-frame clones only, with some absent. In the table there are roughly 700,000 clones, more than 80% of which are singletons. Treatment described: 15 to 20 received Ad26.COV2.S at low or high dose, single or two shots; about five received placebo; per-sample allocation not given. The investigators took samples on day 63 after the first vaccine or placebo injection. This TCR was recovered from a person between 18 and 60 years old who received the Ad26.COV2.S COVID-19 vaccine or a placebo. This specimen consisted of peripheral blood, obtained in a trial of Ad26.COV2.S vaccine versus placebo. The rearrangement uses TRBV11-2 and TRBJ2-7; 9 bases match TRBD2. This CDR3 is CASSLELGRGTSRDEQYF. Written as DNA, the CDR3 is TGTGCCAGCAGCTTAGAGTTAGGCAGGGGGACTAGCAGGGACGAGCAGTACTTC.